The following is a T cell receptor beta chain sequence with its context. The data were obtained in a study of blood T cell repertoires in COVID-19. Study-wide background: Specimens from acute and convalescent COVID-19 originated in the United States, Italy and Spain. From T cells, B-cell-depleted T cells, or PBMCs came the material, which was cDNA or gDNA.

V lost 6 bases, J lost 3 bases, and 8 bases stayed unmatched. This CDR3 spans 16 amino acids. Germline V CDR1 and CDR2: KGHSH, LQKENI. Original processing methods: Amplification from reference gene primers served as the basis for estimated nucleated cell counts. Profiled with immunoSEQ multiplex PCR; TCRdb holds only in-frame clones, not every one. The DNA gave D and trimming, while V, J and clone size come from that table. The table has 200,000 to 250,000 clones, about 85% seen once; the top ten hold around 18%. Sequenced: peripheral blood. The receptor comes from a woman older than 75 with active or convalescent COVID-19. The J gene is TRBJ2-7, the V gene TRBV18, with 13 bases aligning to TRBD2. The CDR3 loop reads CASSRGTSGIRYEQYF. The DNA of the CDR3 is TGTGCCAGCTCCCGAGGGACTAGCGGGATCCGCTACGAGCAGTACTTC.